This T cell receptor beta chain was captured by sequencing in a study of blood T cell repertoires in COVID-19. Study as a whole: The samples span acute and convalescent COVID-19 from the United States, Italy and Spain. PBMCs, B-cell-depleted T cells, or T cells were the source of the cDNA or gDNA that made up the material.

CDR1 MGHDK and CDR2 SYGVNS come from the germline V gene. Unmatched junction bases numbered 17, after V lost 8 bases and J lost 10 bases. This CDR3 is built from 16 residues. Authors' data handling: Researchers report that nucleated cell counts were estimated from reference gene primer amplification. TCRdb's table, derived via immunoSEQ multiplex PCR, lists solely in-frame clones and lacks some. Clone size and the V and J calls come from that table; the DNA yielded D and trimming. The repertoire holds 150,000 to 200,000 clones, with over 80% as singletons. Material: peripheral blood. V gene TRBV25-1 combines with J gene TRBJ2-2; 9 nucleotides match TRBD2. This clonotype originated in a woman in her sixties with COVID-19, enrolled during active disease. In DNA form, the CDR3 reads TGTGCCAGCGATGCGAGTCGAGCGGGGGGAGGGGAGGAGCTGTTTTTT. Translating gives CASDASRAGGGEELFF.